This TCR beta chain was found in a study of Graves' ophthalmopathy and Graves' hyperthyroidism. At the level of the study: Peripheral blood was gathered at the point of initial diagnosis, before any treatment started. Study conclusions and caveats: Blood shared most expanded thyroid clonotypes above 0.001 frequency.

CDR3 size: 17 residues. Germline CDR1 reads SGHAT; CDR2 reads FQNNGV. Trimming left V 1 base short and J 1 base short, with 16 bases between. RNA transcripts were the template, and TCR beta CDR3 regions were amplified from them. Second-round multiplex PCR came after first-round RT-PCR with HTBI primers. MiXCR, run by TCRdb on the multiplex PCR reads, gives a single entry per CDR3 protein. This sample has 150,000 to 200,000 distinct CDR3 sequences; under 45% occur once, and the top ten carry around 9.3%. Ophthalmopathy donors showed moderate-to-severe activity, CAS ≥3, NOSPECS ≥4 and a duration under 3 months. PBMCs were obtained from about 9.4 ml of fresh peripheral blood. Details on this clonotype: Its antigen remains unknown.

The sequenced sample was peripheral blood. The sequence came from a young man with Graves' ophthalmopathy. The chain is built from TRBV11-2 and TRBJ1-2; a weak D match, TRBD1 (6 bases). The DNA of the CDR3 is TGTGCCAGCAGCTTAGTAGGGGGGCGAATAAGTAACTATGGCTACACCTTC. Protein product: CASSLVGGRISNYGYTF.